This TCR beta chain came from a study of T cell responses to AZD1222 COVID-19 vaccine. Study-wide results and caveats: Among spike-specific TCRs, nearly half reportedly target unmutated variant regions. Spike-wide coverage was observed for vaccine-associated CD4 TCRs, with dominant responses at 160-218 and 743-854. Repertoire collection took place solely once the T cell response had peaked. Spike-specific TCR breadth and depth grew following two AZD1222 doses.

To note about this clone: Its antigen is as yet unknown.

The CDR3 runs 15 residues. V dropped 6 bases and J dropped 10; count of bases not matched to a gene: 12. The V gene's germline CDR1 is MNHEY and CDR2 SVGAGI. The protocol was immunoSEQ multiplex PCR, while the TCRdb copy is restricted to in-frame clones and leaves out a portion. The table has about 150,000 clones, just over 90% seen once. The TCR sequence derives from an adult in good health. The rearrangement uses TRBV6-5 and TRBJ1-6; TRBD1 matches at 7 bases. Here the sequenced sample was peripheral blood, taken on day 0 of AZD1222 vaccination. The CDR3 nucleotides are TGTGCCAGCAGACCACTTCGGACAGGACGGTCACCCCTCCACTTT. Translated: CASRPLRTGRSPLHF.